Detailed here is one T cell receptor (beta chain). The read falls 3 residues short of the CDR3 end, and the missing part is taken from the germline J gene. The data belong to a study of T cells in women clearing cervical HPV infection. The overall study: Controls gave blood once infection was undetectable; cases at lesion identification.

The repertoire was sequenced with immunoSEQ multiplex PCR; TCRdb's copy has only in-frame clones and lacks some. This specimen shows about 32,000 clones; the ten leading clones hold 5% to 7.5%. CDR1 MNHNS and CDR2 SASEGT come from the germline V gene. V shed 3 bases and J 5 bases; nucleotides not matched to a gene: 3. There are 13 residues in the CDR3. This clonotype was obtained from a woman between 18 and 75 years old with a cervical HPV16 infection that either progressed to CIN3+ or cleared (not recorded which). The gene calls are TRBV6-1 and TRBJ1-2; 7 bases agree with TRBD1. Specimen: blood buffy coat. The CDR3 DNA, read in part, is TGTGCCAGCAGTGAGAGGGGGCAATATGGC. Amino acid sequence: CASSERGQYG. The full CDR3 reads CASSERGQYGYTF.